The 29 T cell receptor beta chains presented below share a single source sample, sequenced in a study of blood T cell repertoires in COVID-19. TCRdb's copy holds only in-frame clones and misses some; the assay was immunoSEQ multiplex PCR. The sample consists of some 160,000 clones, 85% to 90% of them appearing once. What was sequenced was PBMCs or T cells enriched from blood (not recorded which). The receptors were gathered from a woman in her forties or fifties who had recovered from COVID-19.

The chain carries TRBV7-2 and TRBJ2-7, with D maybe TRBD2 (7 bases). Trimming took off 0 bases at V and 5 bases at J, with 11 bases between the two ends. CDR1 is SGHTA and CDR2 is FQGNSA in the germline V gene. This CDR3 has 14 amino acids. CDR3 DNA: TGTGCCAGCAGCTTAGCGGCGGGGGCTAACGAGCAGTACTTC. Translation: CASSLAAGANEQYF.

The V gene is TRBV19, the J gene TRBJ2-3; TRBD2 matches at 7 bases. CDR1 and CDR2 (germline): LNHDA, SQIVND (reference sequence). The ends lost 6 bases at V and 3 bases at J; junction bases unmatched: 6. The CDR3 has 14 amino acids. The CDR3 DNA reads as TGTGCCAGTAGCATCCAGCGGGGTACAGATACGCAGTATTTT. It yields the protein CASSIQRGTDTQYF.

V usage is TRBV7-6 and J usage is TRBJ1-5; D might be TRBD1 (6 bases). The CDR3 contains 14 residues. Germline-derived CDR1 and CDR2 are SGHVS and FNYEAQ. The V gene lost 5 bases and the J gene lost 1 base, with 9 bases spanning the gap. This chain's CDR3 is CASSPGTSNQPQHF. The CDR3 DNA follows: TGTGCCAGCAGCCCAGGGACAAGCAATCAGCCCCAGCATTTT.

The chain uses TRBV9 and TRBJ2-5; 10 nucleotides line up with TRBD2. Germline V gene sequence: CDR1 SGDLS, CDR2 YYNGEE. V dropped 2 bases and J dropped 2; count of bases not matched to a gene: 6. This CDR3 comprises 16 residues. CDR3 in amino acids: CASSVTGTSVQETQYF. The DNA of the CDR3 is TGTGCCAGCAGCGTTACCGGGACTAGCGTACAAGAGACCCAGTACTTC.

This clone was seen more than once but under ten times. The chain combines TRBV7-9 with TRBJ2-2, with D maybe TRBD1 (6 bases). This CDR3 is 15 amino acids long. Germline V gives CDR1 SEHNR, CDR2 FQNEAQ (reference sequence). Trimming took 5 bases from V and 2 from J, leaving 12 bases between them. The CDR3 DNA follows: TGTGCCAGCAGCCCCCGGACAGCTAACACCGGGGAGCTGTTTTTT. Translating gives CASSPRTANTGELFF.

DNA of the CDR3: TGTGCCAGTAGTCTTGGCGGGCAGAACTATGGCTACACCTTC. Encoded protein: CASSLGGQNYGYTF. The chain recombines TRBV19 with TRBJ1-2; no clear D gene. Germline V gene lookup returns CDR1 LNHDA and CDR2 SQIVND (reference sequence). V lost 5 bases and J 2 bases, leaving 12 bases between the germline ends. This CDR3 has 14 residues.

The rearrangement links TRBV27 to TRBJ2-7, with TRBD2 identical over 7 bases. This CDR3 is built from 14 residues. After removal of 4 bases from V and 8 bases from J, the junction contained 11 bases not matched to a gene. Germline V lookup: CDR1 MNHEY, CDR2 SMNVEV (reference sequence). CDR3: CASSYGGSSYKQYF. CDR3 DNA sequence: TGTGCCAGCAGTTACGGGGGGTCCTCATATAAGCAGTACTTC.

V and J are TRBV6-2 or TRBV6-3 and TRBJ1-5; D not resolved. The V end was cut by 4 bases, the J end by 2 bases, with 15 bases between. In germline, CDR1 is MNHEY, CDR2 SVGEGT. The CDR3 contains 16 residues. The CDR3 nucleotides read TGTGCCAGCAGTTCTCTCCCGGGGAGCGGCAATCAGCCCCAGCATTTT. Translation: CASSSLPGSGNQPQHF.

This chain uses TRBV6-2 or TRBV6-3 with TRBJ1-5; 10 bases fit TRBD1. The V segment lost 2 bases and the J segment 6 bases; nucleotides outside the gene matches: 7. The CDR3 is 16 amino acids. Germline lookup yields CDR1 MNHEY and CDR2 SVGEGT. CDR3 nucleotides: TGTGCCAGCAGTTACCGACAGGGGGCGGGTAGTCAGCCCCAGCATTTT. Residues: CASSYRQGAGSQPQHF.

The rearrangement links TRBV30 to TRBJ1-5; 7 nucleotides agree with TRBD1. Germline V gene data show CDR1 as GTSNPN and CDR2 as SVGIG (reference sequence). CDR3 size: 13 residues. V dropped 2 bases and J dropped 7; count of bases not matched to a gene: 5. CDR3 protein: CAWSTGTAQPQHF. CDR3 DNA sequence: TGTGCCTGGAGTACCGGGACAGCACAGCCCCAGCATTTT.

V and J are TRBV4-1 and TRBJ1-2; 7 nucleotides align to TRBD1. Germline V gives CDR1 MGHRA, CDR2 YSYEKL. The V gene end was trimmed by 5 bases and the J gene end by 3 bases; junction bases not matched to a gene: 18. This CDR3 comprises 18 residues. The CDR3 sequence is CASSYRQGKKTKDYGYTF. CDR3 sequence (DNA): TGCGCCAGCAGCTACCGACAGGGAAAGAAAACTAAGGACTATGGCTACACCTTC.

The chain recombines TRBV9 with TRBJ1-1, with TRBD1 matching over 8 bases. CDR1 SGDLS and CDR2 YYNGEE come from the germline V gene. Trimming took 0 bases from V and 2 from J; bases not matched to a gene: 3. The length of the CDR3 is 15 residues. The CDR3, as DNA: TGTGCCAGCAGCGTAGCACAGGGGGGAAACACTGAAGCTTTCTTT. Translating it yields CASSVAQGGNTEAFF.

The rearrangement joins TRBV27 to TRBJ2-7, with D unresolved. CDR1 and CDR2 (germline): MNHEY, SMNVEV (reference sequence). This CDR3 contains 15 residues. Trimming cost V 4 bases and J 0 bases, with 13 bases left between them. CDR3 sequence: CASSWYPPSSYEQYF. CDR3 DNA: TGTGCCAGCAGTTGGTATCCCCCCAGCTCCTACGAGCAGTACTTC.

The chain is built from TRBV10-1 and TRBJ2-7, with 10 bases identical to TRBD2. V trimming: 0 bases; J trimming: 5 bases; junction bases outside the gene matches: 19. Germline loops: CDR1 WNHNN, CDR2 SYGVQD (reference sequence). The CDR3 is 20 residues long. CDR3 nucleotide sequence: TGCGCCAGCAGTGAGTCAGGCACCCGGGGGATCCTAGCGGGGGCGGACGAGCAGTACTTC. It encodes CASSESGTRGILAGADEQYF.

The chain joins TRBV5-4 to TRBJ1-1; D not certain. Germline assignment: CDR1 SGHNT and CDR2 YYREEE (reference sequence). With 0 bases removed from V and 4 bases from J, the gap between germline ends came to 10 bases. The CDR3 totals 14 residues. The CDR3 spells CASSLVGRATEAFF. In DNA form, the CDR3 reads TGTGCCAGCAGCTTGGTAGGGAGGGCCACTGAAGCTTTCTTT.

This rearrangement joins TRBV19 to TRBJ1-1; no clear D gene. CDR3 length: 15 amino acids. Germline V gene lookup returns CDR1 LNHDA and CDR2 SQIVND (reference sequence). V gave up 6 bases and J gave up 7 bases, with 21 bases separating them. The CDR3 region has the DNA TGTGCCAGTAGCCGCCGGGGTAAAAGTTCCGGTGAAGCTTTCTTT. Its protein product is CASSRRGKSSGEAFF.

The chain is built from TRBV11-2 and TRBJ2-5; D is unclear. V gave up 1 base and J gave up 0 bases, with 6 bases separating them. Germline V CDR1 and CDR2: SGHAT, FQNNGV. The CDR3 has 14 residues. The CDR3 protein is CASSLVLDQETQYF. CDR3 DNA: TGTGCCAGCAGCTTAGTGTTAGACCAAGAGACCCAGTACTTC. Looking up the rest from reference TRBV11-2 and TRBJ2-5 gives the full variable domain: EAGVAQSPRYKIIEKRQSVAFWCNPISGHATLYWYQQILGQGPKLLIQFQNNGVVDDSQLPKDRFSAERLKGVDSTLKIQPAKLEDSAVYLCASSLVLDQETQYFGPGTRLLVL.

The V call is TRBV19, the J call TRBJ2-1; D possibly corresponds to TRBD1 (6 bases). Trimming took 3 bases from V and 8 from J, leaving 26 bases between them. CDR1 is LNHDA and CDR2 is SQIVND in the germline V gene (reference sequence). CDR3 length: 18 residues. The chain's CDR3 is CASSIQSRGGSSMHEQFF. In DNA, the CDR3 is TGTGCCAGTAGTATTCAGTCCAGGGGTGGCTCCTCAATGCATGAGCAGTTCTTC. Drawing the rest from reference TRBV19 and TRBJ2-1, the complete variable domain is DGGITQSPKYLFRKEGQNVTLSCEQNLNHDAMYWYRQDPGQGLRLIYYSQIVNDFQKGDIAEGYSVSREKKESFPLTVTSAQKNPTAFYLCASSIQSRGGSSMHEQFFGPGTRLTVL.

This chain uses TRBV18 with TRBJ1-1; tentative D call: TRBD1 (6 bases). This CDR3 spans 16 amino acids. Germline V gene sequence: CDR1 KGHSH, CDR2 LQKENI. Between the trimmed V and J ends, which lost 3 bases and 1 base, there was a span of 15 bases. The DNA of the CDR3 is TGTGCCAGCTCACCTCAGGGGCTAAACACGAACACTGAAGCTTTCTTT. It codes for CASSPQGLNTNTEAFF.

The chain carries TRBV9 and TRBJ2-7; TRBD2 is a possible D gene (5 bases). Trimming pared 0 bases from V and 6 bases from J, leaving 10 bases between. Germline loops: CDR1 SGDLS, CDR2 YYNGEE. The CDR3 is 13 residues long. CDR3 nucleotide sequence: TGTGCCAGCAGCGTAGATGGAGGTCCCGAGCAGTACTTC. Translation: CASSVDGGPEQYF. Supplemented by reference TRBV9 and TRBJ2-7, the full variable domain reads DSGVTQTPKHLITATGQRVTLRCSPRSGDLSVYWYQQSLDQGLQFLIQYYNGEERAKGNILERFSAQQFPDLHSELNLSSLELGDSALYFCASSVDGGPEQYFGPGTRLTVT.

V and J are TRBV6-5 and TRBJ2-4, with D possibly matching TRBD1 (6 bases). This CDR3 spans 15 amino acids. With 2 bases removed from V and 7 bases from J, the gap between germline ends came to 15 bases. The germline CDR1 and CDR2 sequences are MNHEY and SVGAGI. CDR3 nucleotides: TGTGCCAGCAGTTACAGCCAGGGGTCGGGGAACATTCAGTACTTC. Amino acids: CASSYSQGSGNIQYF.

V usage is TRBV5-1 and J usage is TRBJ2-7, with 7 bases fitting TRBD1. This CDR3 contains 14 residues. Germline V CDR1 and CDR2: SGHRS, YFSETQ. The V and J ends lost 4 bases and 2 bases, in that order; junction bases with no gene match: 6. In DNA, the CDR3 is TGCGCCAGCAGCCAGGGACAGCCTACCTACGAGCAGTACTTC. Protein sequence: CASSQGQPTYEQYF.

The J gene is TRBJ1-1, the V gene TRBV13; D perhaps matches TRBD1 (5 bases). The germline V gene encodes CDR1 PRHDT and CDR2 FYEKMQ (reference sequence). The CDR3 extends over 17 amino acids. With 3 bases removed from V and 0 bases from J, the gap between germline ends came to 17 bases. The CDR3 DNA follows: TGTGCCAGCAGCTTTGACGGGGCGGGAGAATTGAACACTGAAGCTTTCTTT. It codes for CASSFDGAGELNTEAFF.

The CDR3 DNA reads as TGTGCCAGCTCACCAGGGACAGGGGGCGAGCAGTACTTC. Translation gives CASSPGTGGEQYF. J is TRBJ2-7 and V is TRBV18, with TRBD1 identical over 11 bases. CDR1 is KGHSH and CDR2 is LQKENI in the germline V gene. This CDR3 is 13 amino acids long. V shed 2 bases and J 6 bases; nucleotides not matched to a gene: 0.

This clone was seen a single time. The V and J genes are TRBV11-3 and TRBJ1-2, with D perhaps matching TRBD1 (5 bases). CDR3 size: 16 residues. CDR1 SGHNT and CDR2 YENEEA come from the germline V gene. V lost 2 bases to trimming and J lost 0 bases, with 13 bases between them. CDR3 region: CASSLFSTESNYGYTF. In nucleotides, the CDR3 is TGTGCCAGCAGCTTATTTTCGACAGAGTCTAACTATGGCTACACCTTC.

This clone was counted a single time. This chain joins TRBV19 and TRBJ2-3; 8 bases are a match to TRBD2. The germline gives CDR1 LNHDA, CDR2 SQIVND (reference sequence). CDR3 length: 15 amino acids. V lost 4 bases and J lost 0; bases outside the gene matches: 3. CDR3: CASSNGTRSTDTQYF. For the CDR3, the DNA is TGTGCCAGTAGTAACGGGACTAGAAGCACAGATACGCAGTATTTT.

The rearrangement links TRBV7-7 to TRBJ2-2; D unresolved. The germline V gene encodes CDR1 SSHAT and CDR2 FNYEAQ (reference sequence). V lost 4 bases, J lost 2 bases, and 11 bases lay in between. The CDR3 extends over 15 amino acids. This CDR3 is CASSSHNENTGELFF. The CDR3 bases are TGTGCCAGCAGCTCTCACAACGAAAACACCGGGGAGCTGTTTTTT.

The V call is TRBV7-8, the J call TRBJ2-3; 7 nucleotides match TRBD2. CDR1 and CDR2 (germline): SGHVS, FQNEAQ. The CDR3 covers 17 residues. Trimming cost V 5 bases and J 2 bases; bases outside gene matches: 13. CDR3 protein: CASSRPGRGYSTDTQYF. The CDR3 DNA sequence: TGTGCCAGCAGCCGGCCTGGGCGGGGGTATTCCACAGATACGCAGTATTTT.

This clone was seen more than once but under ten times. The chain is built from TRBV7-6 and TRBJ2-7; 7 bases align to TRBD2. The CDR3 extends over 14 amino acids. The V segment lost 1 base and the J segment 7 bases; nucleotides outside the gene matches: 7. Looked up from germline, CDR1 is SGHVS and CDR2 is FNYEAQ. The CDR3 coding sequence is TGTGCCAGCAGCTTAGAAGTAATAGCGGGTGAGCAGTACTTC. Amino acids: CASSLEVIAGEQYF.